Described below is a single T cell receptor beta chain sequence and its context. Its target is not known. The protocol was immunoSEQ multiplex PCR, while the TCRdb copy is restricted to in-frame clones and leaves out a portion. The profile covers roughly 400,000 clones, with 90% to 98% appearing a single time and around 0.3% taken by the ten largest. The CDR3 spans 14 residues. J was trimmed by 8 bases and V by 3 bases; bases with no gene match: 9. From germline, CDR1 is SGHRS and CDR2 YFSETQ. The source of the sample is a study of shared clonotypes between healthy human individuals. In the study overall: Researchers drew samples from a couple of women and a few men aged 18 to 49.

Study results and caveats: Generally, estimated richness proved larger in naive subsets than it did in memory subsets. Of the naive CD4 clonotypes, roughly 5% were shared across a handful of donors. Among non-shared clonotypes, generation probabilities were lower than among those shared by all four donors.

This TCR came from a man aged 25 to 40 in good health. The V call is TRBV5-1, the J call TRBJ1-2, with 8 nucleotides matching TRBD1. Sequenced material: memory CD8+ T cells sorted from blood. Regarding subset: CD45RO+ cells pooled with CCR7-negative TemRA cells. The CDR3 loop is CASSSLTGGVGYTF. The CDR3, as DNA: TGCGCCAGCAGCTCCCTTACAGGGGGAGTGGGCTACACCTTC.